The clone carrying this TCR beta chain was observed many times. Its antigen is unidentified. This same CDR3 is encoded by further DNA sequences in the sample. The donors, all of them Caucasian adults, lived in Nashville, Tennessee. The length of the CDR3 is 13 residues. CDR1 and CDR2 (germline): SNHLY, FYNNEI. Trimming took off 6 bases at V and 2 bases at J, with 10 bases between the two ends. The sample belongs to a study of shared clonotypes between healthy human individuals. The study, taken as a whole, reports: For naive CD4 cells, around 5% of clonotypes were shared across a handful of donors. What naive subsets generally showed was a larger estimated richness than memory subsets showed.

Sorted-subset replicate PCR reactions were performed with approximately 200 ng DNA, corresponding to some 32,000 T cell genomes. Assay: immunoSEQ multiplex PCR; the TCRdb copy retains only in-frame clones and omits some. The sample has more than 900,000 clones, around 78% seen once; the top ten hold roughly 0.61%. This clonotype originated in a man younger than 30 in good health. Some clones in this sample may be carry-over from other donors' samples. The chain combines TRBV2 with TRBJ2-5, with D perhaps matching TRBD1 (6 bases). The sequenced material came from memory CD4+ T cells from PBMCs. Sample subset: CD45RA-negative fraction. The CDR3 coding sequence is TGTGCCAGCAGCGCAGACAGGCAAGAGACCCAGTACTTC. Encoded protein: CASSADRQETQYF.